This T cell receptor (beta chain) was documented in a study of T cell changes during pregnancy in multiple sclerosis. Germline trimming cut 0 bases from V and 6 bases from J; bases unmatched to any gene: 4. In germline, CDR1 is MNHNY, CDR2 SVGAGI (reference sequence). The CDR3 totals 15 residues. Some clones are missing from TCRdb's copy, which holds only in-frame ones; the method was immunoSEQ multiplex PCR. The sample lists about 99,000 clones, roughly 92% seen once, with roughly 0.88% in the top ten. The receptor comes from a female donor with multiple sclerosis, enrolled in a pregnancy study. The sequences come from peripheral blood, collected after pregnancy. The V call is TRBV6-6, the J call TRBJ2-3; 9 positions match TRBD2. This chain's CDR3 is CASSYSAGGQDTQYF. The DNA for the CDR3 is TGTGCCAGCAGTTACTCGGCGGGGGGGCAGGATACGCAGTATTTT.